Below are 9 T cell receptor beta chains sequenced from a single sample in a study of blood T cell repertoires in COVID-19. The protocol was immunoSEQ multiplex PCR, while the TCRdb copy is restricted to in-frame clones and leaves out a portion. The sample has roughly 40,000 clones, about 80% seen once. Sequenced input: peripheral blood. The receptors stem from a human donor in a cohort sampled during active COVID-19.

The rearrangement joins TRBV28 to TRBJ2-1; 9 bases are a match to TRBD2. With 7 bases clipped from V and 1 base from J, the junction kept 5 bases outside the gene matches. The CDR3 extends over 15 amino acids. Germline V gene data show CDR1 as MDHEN and CDR2 as SYDVKM. The CDR3 DNA reads TGTGCCAGCACCCAGACTAGCGGTTCCTACAATGAGCAGTTCTTC. Its translation: CASTQTSGSYNEQFF. Drawing the rest from reference TRBV28 and TRBJ2-1, the complete variable domain is DVKVTQSSRYLVKRTGEKVFLECVQDMDHENMFWYRQDPGLGLRLIYFSYDVKMKEKGDIPEGYSVSREKKERFSLILESASTNQTSMYLCASTQTSGSYNEQFFGPGTRLTVL.

V usage is TRBV7-2 and J usage is TRBJ2-3, with D hard to call. CDR3 length equals 13 residues. Germline V CDR1 and CDR2: SGHTA, FQGNSA. The V gene lost 1 base and the J gene lost 6 bases, with 8 bases spanning the gap. The DNA of the CDR3 is TGTGCCAGCAGCTTAGGACCCAGGGATACGCAGTATTTT. Protein: CASSLGPRDTQYF.

The CDR3, as DNA: TGTGCCAGTACCAAGACTAGCGGGAGGGTGAACACCGGGGAGCTGTTTTTT. Its translation: CASTKTSGRVNTGELFF. The chain employs TRBV19 and TRBJ2-2; TRBD2 agrees at 14 bases. This CDR3 is 17 amino acids long. Germline V gene lookup returns CDR1 LNHDA and CDR2 SQIVND (reference sequence). V trimming: 7 bases; J trimming: 1 base; junction bases outside the gene matches: 5.

This sequence joins TRBV5-6 and TRBJ2-4; tentatively, D is TRBD2 (5 bases). In germline, CDR1 is SGHDT, CDR2 YYEEEE. Trimming took off 8 bases at V and 1 base at J, with 16 bases between the two ends. The CDR3 consists of 15 residues. CDR3 residues: CARAVALRAKNIQYF. CDR3 nucleotide sequence: TGTGCCAGAGCAGTAGCGCTTAGGGCCAAAAACATTCAGTACTTC.

This rearrangement joins TRBV5-1 to TRBJ2-3; 8 nucleotides match TRBD1. The CDR3 is made up of 17 amino acids. The germline CDR1 and CDR2 sequences are SGHRS and YFSETQ. V was clipped by 4 bases and J by 5 bases; unmatched bases: 15. CDR3 protein: CASSLNPSGGAGDTQYF. The CDR3 DNA reads as TGCGCCAGCAGCCTAAACCCCTCAGGGGGCGCCGGAGATACGCAGTATTTT.

This chain links TRBV3-1 (or the pseudogene TRBV3-2) with TRBJ2-6; 8 positions agree with TRBD1. J was trimmed by 13 bases and V by 0 bases; bases with no gene match: 8. CDR1 and CDR2 from the germline V gene are LGHDT and YNNKEL (reference sequence). CDR3 length: 15 residues. CDR3 nucleotides: TGTGCCAGCAGCCAAGATGGGACAGGCACCCGGGTCCTGACTTTC. Translating gives CASSQDGTGTRVLTF.

The J gene is TRBJ1-1, the V gene TRBV20-1, with D perhaps matching TRBD1 (6 bases). Deletions cut 3 bases from V and 4 bases from J, with 9 bases between. Germline V gene sequence: CDR1 DFQATT, CDR2 SNEGSKA (reference sequence). This CDR3 has 12 amino acids. CDR3 region: CSASPGATEAFF. The CDR3 nucleotides are TGCAGTGCTAGTCCAGGGGCCACTGAAGCTTTCTTT.

The chain links TRBV4-1 to TRBJ1-3, with TRBD1 matching over 7 bases. Germline values: CDR1 MGHRA, CDR2 YSYEKL. V shed 0 bases and J 0 bases; nucleotides not matched to a gene: 8. The CDR3 sequence is 18 residues long. The CDR3 sequence: CASSQEYGGQFSGNTIYF. Written as DNA, the CDR3 is TGCGCCAGCAGCCAAGAGTACGGGGGACAGTTCTCTGGAAACACCATATATTTT.

The chain links TRBV4-1 to TRBJ1-5; a possible D gene is TRBD1 (5 bases). Germline V lookup: CDR1 MGHRA, CDR2 YSYEKL. CDR3 length: 16 residues. The germline V and J ends were trimmed by 0 bases and 2 bases, with 11 bases remaining between them. CDR3 sequence (DNA): TGCGCCAGCAGCCAAGATGGGGGGATCGGCAATCAGCCCCAGCATTTT. Its protein product is CASSQDGGIGNQPQHF.